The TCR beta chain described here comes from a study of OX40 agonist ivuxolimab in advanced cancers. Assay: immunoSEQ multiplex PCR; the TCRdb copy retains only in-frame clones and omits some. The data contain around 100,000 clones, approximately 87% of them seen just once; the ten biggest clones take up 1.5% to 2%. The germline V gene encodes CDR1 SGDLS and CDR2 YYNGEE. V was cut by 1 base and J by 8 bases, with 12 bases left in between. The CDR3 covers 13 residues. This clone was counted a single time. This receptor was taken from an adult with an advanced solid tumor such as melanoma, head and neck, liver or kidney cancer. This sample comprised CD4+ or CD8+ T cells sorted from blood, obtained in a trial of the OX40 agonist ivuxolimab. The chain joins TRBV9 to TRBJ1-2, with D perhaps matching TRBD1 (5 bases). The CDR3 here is CASSVTGTRGYTF. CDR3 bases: TGTGCCAGCAGCGTAACCGGGACGAGGGGCTACACCTTC. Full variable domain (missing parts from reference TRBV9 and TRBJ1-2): DSGVTQTPKHLITATGQRVTLRCSPRSGDLSVYWYQQSLDQGLQFLIQYYNGEERAKGNILERFSAQQFPDLHSELNLSSLELGDSALYFCASSVTGTRGYTFGSGTRLTVV.